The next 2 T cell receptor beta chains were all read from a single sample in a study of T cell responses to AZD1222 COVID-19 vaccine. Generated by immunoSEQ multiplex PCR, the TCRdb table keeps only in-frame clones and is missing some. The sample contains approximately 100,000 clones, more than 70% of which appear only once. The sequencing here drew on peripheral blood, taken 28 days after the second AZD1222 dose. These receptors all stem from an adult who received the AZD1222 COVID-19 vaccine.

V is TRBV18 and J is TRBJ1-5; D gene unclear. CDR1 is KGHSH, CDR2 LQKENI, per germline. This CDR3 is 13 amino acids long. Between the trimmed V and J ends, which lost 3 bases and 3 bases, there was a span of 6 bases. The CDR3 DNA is TGTGCCAGCTCACCTAGTCACAATCAGCCCCAGCATTTT. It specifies CASSPSHNQPQHF.

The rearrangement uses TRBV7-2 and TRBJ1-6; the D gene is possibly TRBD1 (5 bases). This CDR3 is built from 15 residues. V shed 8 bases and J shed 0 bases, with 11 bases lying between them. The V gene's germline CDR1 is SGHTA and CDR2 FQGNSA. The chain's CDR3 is CASGGQGSYNSPLHF. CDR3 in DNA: TGTGCCAGCGGCGGTCAGGGCTCCTATAATTCACCCCTCCACTTT.